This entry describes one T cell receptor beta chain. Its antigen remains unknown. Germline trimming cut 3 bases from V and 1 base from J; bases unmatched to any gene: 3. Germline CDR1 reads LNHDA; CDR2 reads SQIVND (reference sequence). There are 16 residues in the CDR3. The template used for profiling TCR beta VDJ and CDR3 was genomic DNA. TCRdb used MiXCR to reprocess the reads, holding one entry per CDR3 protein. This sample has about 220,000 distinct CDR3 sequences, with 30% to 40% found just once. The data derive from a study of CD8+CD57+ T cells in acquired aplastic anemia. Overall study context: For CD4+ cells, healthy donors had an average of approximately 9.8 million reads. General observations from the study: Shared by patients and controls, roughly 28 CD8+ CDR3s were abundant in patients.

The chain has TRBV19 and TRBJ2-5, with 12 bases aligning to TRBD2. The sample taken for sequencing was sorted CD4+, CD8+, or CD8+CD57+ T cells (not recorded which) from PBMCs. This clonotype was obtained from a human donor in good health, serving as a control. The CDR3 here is CASSITSGGRQETQYF. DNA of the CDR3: TGTGCCAGTAGTATTACTAGCGGGGGGCGCCAAGAGACCCAGTACTTC.